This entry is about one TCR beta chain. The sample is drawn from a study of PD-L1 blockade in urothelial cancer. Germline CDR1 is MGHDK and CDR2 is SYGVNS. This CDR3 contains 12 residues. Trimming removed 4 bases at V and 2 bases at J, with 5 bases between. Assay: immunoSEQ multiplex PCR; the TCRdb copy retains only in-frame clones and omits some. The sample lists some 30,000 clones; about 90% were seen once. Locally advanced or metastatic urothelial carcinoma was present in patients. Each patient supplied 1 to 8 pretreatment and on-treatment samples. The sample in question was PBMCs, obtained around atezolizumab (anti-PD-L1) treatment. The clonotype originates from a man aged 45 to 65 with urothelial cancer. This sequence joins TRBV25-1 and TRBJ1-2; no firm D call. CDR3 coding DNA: TGTGCCAGCAGTGCCGGGAACTATGGCTACACCTTC. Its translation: CASSAGNYGYTF.